A selection of T cell receptor beta chains follows, all from one sample in a study of cytomegalovirus exposure and HLA in healthy donors. Sequenced by immunoSEQ multiplex PCR; TCRdb stores in-frame clones only, minus some. The sample comprises roughly 180,000 clones, roughly 86% of which are singletons, and roughly 7% rests with the top ten. The material sequenced was PBMCs. These receptors all stem from a man younger than 40 in good health and CMV-seropositive. CDR3s include the opening cysteine and the closing phenylalanine or tryptophan. D genes are given only for firm matches. Some rows have no size entry. The others give once, few or many, or a class for an expanded clone.

. . TRBJ1-1 TRBV28 TGTGCCAGCAGTTTAGTGGTGAACACTGAAGCTTTCTTT CASSLVVNTEAFF
. . TRBJ1-2 TRBV11-3 TGTGCCAGCGGGACACTCTATGGCTACACCTTC CASGTLYGYTF
. . TRBJ1-1 TRBV11-2 TGTGCCAGCAGCTTAGATGCAGGGGTGGTCACTGAAGCTTTCTTT CASSLDAGVVTEAFF
. TRBD1 TRBJ1-5 TRBV4-1 TGCGCCAGCAGCCAAGATGGAAGGGGGCCTAGGAGCAATCAGCCCCAGCATTTT CASSQDGRGPRSNQPQHF
few . TRBJ2-7 TRBV25-1 TGTGCCAGCAGTGAAGCCCGGGGCACGGATAACGAGCAGTACTTC CASSEARGTDNEQYF
. TRBD1 TRBJ2-1 TRBV19 TGTGCCAGTAGTACCCCCGGGACAGGGAGGGACAATGAGCAGTTCTTC CASSTPGTGRDNEQFF
. TRBD1 TRBJ2-7 TRBV6-1 TGTGCCAGTACGCTACAGGGGCCGCGGGCCGAGCAGTACTTC CASTLQGPRAEQYF
. . TRBJ2-3 TRBV5-4 TGTGCCAGCAGCTTGGACAGCCCCACAGATACGCAGTATTTT CASSLDSPTDTQYF
. TRBD1 TRBJ2-7 TRBV2 TGTGCCAGCAATTGGGACAGCCAAGACTACGAGCAGTACTTC CASNWDSQDYEQYF
. . TRBJ2-7 TRBV15 TGTGCCACCAGCGGTTCTAGCGTCCCCTACGAGCAGTACTTC CATSGSSVPYEQYF
. . TRBJ2-2 TRBV6-5 TGTGCCAGCAGGAGGTACACCGGGGAGCTGTTTTTT CASRRYTGELFF
. . TRBJ2-3 TRBV27 TGTGCCAGCACTTTCCTAGGCGGAACAGATACGCAGTATTTT CASTFLGGTDTQYF
. TRBD1 TRBJ2-7 TRBV27 TGTGCCAGCATGGACAGGGCGTCCTCCTACGAGCAGTACTTC CASMDRASSYEQYF
. . TRBJ2-2 TRBV4-2 TGTGCCAGCAGCCAAGAGGCCACGGGGGCTCCCTCCACCGGGGAGCTGTTTTTT CASSQEATGAPSTGELFF
. TRBD2 TRBJ2-1 TRBV4-2 TGTGCCAGCAGCCAAGAACTAGCGGGGGGGGACGATGAGCAGTTCTTC CASSQELAGGDDEQFF
. . TRBJ1-1 TRBV7-6 TGTGCCAGCAGCTTAGCCGACAGGAGGAACACTGAAGCTTTCTTT CASSLADRRNTEAFF
once . TRBJ1-6 TRBV5-1 TGCGCCAGCAGCTTGTCTCAGGGTATCGGTAATTCACCCCTCCACTTT CASSLSQGIGNSPLHF
. TRBD2 TRBJ2-1 TRBV29-1 TGCAGCGTTGTTAGGGCTAGCGGGGGCAATGAGCAGTTCTTC CSVVRASGGNEQFF
. . TRBJ1-5 TRBV19 TGTGCCAGTAACCGCGATAGCAATCAGCCCCAGCATTTT CASNRDSNQPQHF
. . TRBJ2-7 TRBV7-3 TGTGCCAGCAGCCCGGATGCGTCCTACGAGCAGTACTTC CASSPDASYEQYF
. . TRBJ2-5 TRBV7-2 TGTGCCAGCAGCTTAGCAGGAAACCAAGAGACCCAGTACTTC CASSLAGNQETQYF
. . TRBJ2-7 TRBV6-6 TGTGCCAGCAGCAGTAGCGTCTACGAGCAGTACTTC CASSSSVYEQYF
. . TRBJ2-5 TRBV28 TGTGCCAGCAGCCAGCCGGAGGGCGTAGAGACCCAGTACTTC CASSQPEGVETQYF
. . TRBJ2-5 TRBV28 TGTGCCAGCAGTTTGGAGGAGACCCAGTACTTC CASSLEETQYF
. TRBD2 TRBJ2-7 TRBV28 TGTGCCAGCAGTGTGGTTAGCGGGGCCTACGAGCAGTACTTC CASSVVSGAYEQYF
. . TRBJ2-7 TRBV5-6 TGTGCCAGCAGCTACCCGGGACATCCCCCCCACGAGCAGTACTTC CASSYPGHPPHEQYF
. . TRBJ2-7 TRBV6-6 TGTGCCAGCAGCTCCGGGACAATGAACGACGAGCAGTACTTC CASSSGTMNDEQYF
. . TRBJ2-1 TRBV5-1 TGCGCCAGCAGCGCTGGCGGTTCCGAGTTACATGAGCAGTTCTTC CASSAGGSELHEQFF
once . TRBJ1-5 TRBV18 TGTGCCAGCTCACCAAGTGGAACGGGGGGCTCTCGAGGGCAGCCCCAGCATTTT CASSPSGTGGSRGQPQHF
. . TRBJ2-1 TRBV9 TGTGCCAGCAGCCCGGGACTCAATGAGCAGTTCTTC CASSPGLNEQFF
. TRBD1 TRBJ2-7 TRBV19 TGTGCCAGTAGTATCGGGCTCCTGCCAGGGGGAACCTACGAGCAGTACTTC CASSIGLLPGGTYEQYF
. . TRBJ2-1 TRBV2 TGTGCCAGCACCCCCTGGTTGTCGGAGGTTAATGAGCAGTTCTTC CASTPWLSEVNEQFF
. TRBD2 TRBJ2-1 TRBV10-2 TGCGCCAGCAGTGCTCCCCGGGAGGGCCTTCCCGAGCAGTTCTTC CASSAPREGLPEQFF
. . TRBJ2-1 TRBV5-1 TGCGCCAGCAGCTTGGGAGTCTACAATGAGCAGTTCTTC CASSLGVYNEQFF
. TRBD1 TRBJ2-5 TRBV28 TGTGCCAGCAGCCCCGGGACAGGGCAAGAGACCCAGTACTTC CASSPGTGQETQYF
. . TRBJ2-7 TRBV29-1 TGCAGCGTTGTCCAGGCATACGAGCAGTACTTC CSVVQAYEQYF
. . TRBJ2-7 TRBV30 TGTGCCTGGAGTGCTAACAGTGTATCCTACGAGCAGTACTTC CAWSANSVSYEQYF
. . TRBJ1-5 TRBV6-5 TGTGCCAGCAGTTACTCGCACGGTCAGCCCCAGCATTTT CASSYSHGQPQHF
. . TRBJ1-2 TRBV10-3 TGTGCCATCAGGGGGGAACAGGGAATCGGCGGCTACACCTTC CAIRGEQGIGGYTF
. TRBD1 TRBJ1-2 TRBV5-1 TGCGCCAGCGATACAGGGGACCAGGGTGGCTACACCTTC CASDTGDQGGYTF
. TRBD2 TRBJ2-7 TRBV7-2 TGTGCCAGCAGCTTCGGACTAGCGGGCTACGAGCAGTACTTC CASSFGLAGYEQYF
. TRBD1 TRBJ1-2 TRBV4-3 TGCGCCAGCAGCCAAGATCGGACAGGGGGCTACTATGGCTACACCTTC CASSQDRTGGYYGYTF
. . TRBJ1-1 TRBV27 TGTGCCACCAGGGCAGGGAACACTGAAGCTTTCTTT CATRAGNTEAFF
. TRBD1 TRBJ2-7 TRBV6-1 TGTGCCAGCAGTGTGGGACAGGGGGCGGAAGAGCAGTACTTC CASSVGQGAEEQYF
. . TRBJ2-3 TRBV27 TGTGCCAGCAGTATAGCCTTTCGGAGCACAGATACGCAGTATTTT CASSIAFRSTDTQYF
. . TRBJ2-5 TRBV10-3 TGTGCCATCAAGGGGCAGGCCGCAGGGACCCAGTACTTC CAIKGQAAGTQYF
. TRBD1 TRBJ2-6 TRBV9 TGTGCCAGCAGCGTAGGAGCAGGGGGTTCTGGGGCCAACGTCCTGACTTTC CASSVGAGGSGANVLTF
. TRBD2 TRBJ2-1 TRBV18 TGTGCCAGCTCCCGGACTAGCGGGAACAATGAGCAGTTCTTC CASSRTSGNNEQFF
. TRBD1 TRBJ2-7 TRBV7-9 TGTGCCAGCAGCTTAGATCGGCAGGGGGCCTACGAGCAGTACTTC CASSLDRQGAYEQYF
. . TRBJ1-2 TRBV5-6 TGTGCCAGCCAAGACAGGATCTATGGCTACACCTTC CASQDRIYGYTF
. . TRBJ1-2 TRBV6-6 TGTGCCAGCAGTCTCTCGGGCTATGGCTACACCTTC CASSLSGYGYTF
. TRBD1 TRBJ2-1 TRBV15 TGTGCCACCAGCGGAGGGACAGGGTATGAGCAGTTCTTC CATSGGTGYEQFF
. . TRBJ2-1 TRBV19 TGTGCCAGTAGTATAACGAGTTCGTCCTACAATGAGCAGTTCTTC CASSITSSSYNEQFF
. . TRBJ1-4 TRBV9 TGTGCCAGCAGCCCCCAGGGCTCTAATGAAAAACTGTTTTTT CASSPQGSNEKLFF
. TRBD1 TRBJ2-2 TRBV11-3 TGTGCCAGCAGCGCGGACAGGGGGGTCACCGGGGAGCTGTTTTTT CASSADRGVTGELFF